This passage covers 5 T cell receptor beta chains from one sample sequenced in a study of shared clonotypes between healthy human individuals. Naive CD8 cells comprised CD45RO-negative, CCR7-positively selected cells, excluding terminally differentiated effector memory CD45RA+ cells. The repertoire was sequenced with immunoSEQ multiplex PCR; TCRdb's copy has only in-frame clones and lacks some. The sample shows hundreds of thousands of clones, 85% to 95% of them seen only once. Sequenced input: naive CD8+ T cells sorted from blood. Receptors were obtained from a woman between 25 and 40 years old in good health.

The J gene is TRBJ2-5, the V gene TRBV27; 7 bases fit TRBD1. Judging by the DNA end, TRBJ2-7 fits better; the J call may be wrong. The CDR3 consists of 14 residues. Germline CDR1 MNHEY, CDR2 SMNVEV (reference sequence). For the CDR3, the DNA is TGTGCCAGCAGTCCGACGACAGGGCCCTACGAGCAGTACTTC. Encoded protein: CASSPTTGPYEQYF.

This chain joins TRBV23-1 and TRBJ2-1; the D gene could be TRBD1 or TRBD2 (5 bases each). TRBV23-1 is given ORF status, its function remaining uncertain. V lost 2 bases and J 4 bases, leaving 12 bases between the germline ends. The CDR3 contains 15 residues. CDR3 nucleotide sequence: TGCGCCAGCAGTCAACCGGGGACCAAATACAATGAGCAGTTCTTC. Its protein is CASSQPGTKYNEQFF.

V and J are TRBV27 and TRBJ2-1; D is possibly TRBD1 (5 bases). The CDR3 is made up of 14 amino acids. Germline V gene sequence: CDR1 MNHEY, CDR2 SMNVEV (reference sequence). The V end was cut by 2 bases, the J end by 9 bases, with 14 bases between. As DNA, the CDR3 is TGTGCCAGCAGTTTAGGGGCCCAACCCCTTGAGCAGTTCTTC. Translated, it gives CASSLGAQPLEQFF.

In nucleotides, the CDR3 is TGTGCCAGCAGTACCGGACTTGAGGGTGAGCAGTTCTTC. This sequence encodes CASSTGLEGEQFF. The chain carries TRBV6-6 and TRBJ2-1; weak D call: TRBD2 (5 bases). V was shortened by 5 bases and J by 9 bases, with 14 bases between the two germline ends. Germline lookup yields CDR1 MNHNY and CDR2 SVGAGI (reference sequence). The CDR3 spans 13 residues.

The CDR3 DNA reads TGTGCCAGCAGTTTTAGAGTAGCGAACAATGAGCAGTTCTTC. This codes for CASSFRVANNEQFF. The genes are TRBV27 and TRBJ2-1, with D possibly matching TRBD2 (5 bases). Germline V gene data show CDR1 as MNHEY and CDR2 as SMNVEV (reference sequence). Trimming left V 3 bases short and J 5 bases short, with 11 bases between. This CDR3 has 14 amino acids.